This TCR beta chain was captured by sequencing in a study of early T cells in non-severe SARS-CoV-2 infection. Individual cDNA molecules each received unique molecular identifiers attached to them. Using its own MiXCR run on the 5' RACE reads, TCRdb lists one record per CDR3 protein. Found here are more than 60,000 distinct CDR3 sequences, about 4.9% of them singletons; the top ten hold 4.9%. This clonotype was observed a few times. Trimming took off 0 bases at V and 3 bases at J, with 17 bases between the two ends. CDR1 is KGHDR and CDR2 is SFDVKD in the germline V gene. This CDR3 has 17 residues. Sequenced material: whole blood. V is TRBV24-1 and J is TRBJ2-7; TRBD1 might be the D (5 bases). This clonotype was sampled from an adult who was a healthcare worker with PCR-confirmed SARS-CoV-2 infection or an uninfected control (not recorded which). Written as DNA, the CDR3 is TGTGCCACCAGTGATTTGGAGGCGGCAGGGCCGCACTACGAGCAGTACTTC. It translates to CATSDLEAAGPHYEQYF.